This T cell receptor (beta chain) is drawn from a study of vaccination effects on CD4 cells after COVID-19. General study points: Nearly all vaccine-induced clones in healthy recipients recognized only SARS-CoV-2.

The CDR3 contains 15 residues. Germline V gives CDR1 SGDLS, CDR2 YYNGEE. With 3 bases removed from V and 3 bases from J, the gap between germline ends came to 13 bases. Turning to this clone: Antigen unknown.

Before sequencing, viral peptide pools were used by the ViraFEST assay to expand antigen-specific CD4+ T cells. At the end of nine to ten days of culture, CD4+ T cells were isolated. Profiled with immunoSEQ multiplex PCR; TCRdb holds only in-frame clones, not every one. Among about 61,000 clones listed, roughly 80% were seen once. The J gene is TRBJ1-3, the V gene TRBV9, with a tentative D call TRBD1 (5 bases). This sequence originates from a human donor who received a COVID-19 vaccine. The sample in question was CD4+ T cells from PBMCs cultured with HCoV-229E spike peptides, obtained before COVID-19 vaccination. CDR3 region: CASSERWGGGNTIYF. For the CDR3, the DNA is TGTGCCAGCAGCGAGCGCTGGGGGGGTGGAAACACCATATATTTT.